The 18 T cell receptor beta chains listed next were all sequenced from one sample in a study of CD8 T cells in Susac syndrome. Random hexamers served to reverse transcribe roughly 0.5 to 1 ug RNA. TCRdb redid the calling of the immunoSEQ multiplex PCR reads with MiXCR, one entry per CDR3 protein. The sample yields 120,000 or so distinct CDR3 sequences, 85% to 95% seen once. Sample: CD4+ T cells from PBMCs. These receptors all come from a human donor in good health.

This sequence joins TRBV29-1 and TRBJ1-1, with D possibly being TRBD1 (6 bases). Trimming stripped 4 bases from V and 3 bases from J, with 12 bases between. The CDR3 has 13 amino acids. Germline V gene lookup returns CDR1 SQVTM and CDR2 ANQGSEA. Written as DNA, the CDR3 is TGCAGCGTTGTAGAACAGGGCGACACTGAAGCTTTCTTT. Translated: CSVVEQGDTEAFF.

J is TRBJ2-3 and V is TRBV3-1; TRBD2 is a possible D gene (5 bases). Trimming took off 0 bases at V and 3 bases at J, with 19 bases between the two ends. Germline assignment: CDR1 LGHDT and CDR2 YNNKEL (reference sequence). The CDR3 loop spans 18 amino acids. The CDR3 loop reads CASSQDLGRTGRTDTQYF. The CDR3 nucleotides are TGTGCCAGCAGCCAAGATTTAGGCAGGACGGGGAGAACAGATACGCAGTATTTT.

V is TRBV3-1 and J is TRBJ2-1; 7 nucleotides match TRBD2. The J segment lost 8 bases and the V segment lost 2 bases, leaving 15 bases of the junction unmatched. Germline V gives CDR1 LGHDT, CDR2 YNNKEL (reference sequence). The length of the CDR3 is 17 residues. CDR3: CASSQISGRGGADEQFF. The DNA for the CDR3 is TGTGCCAGCAGCCAAATTTCCGGAAGGGGAGGGGCGGATGAGCAGTTCTTC.

The chain employs TRBV7-2 and TRBJ2-1; 8 nucleotides match TRBD1. The CDR3 contains 17 residues. Germline loops: CDR1 SGHTA, CDR2 FQGNSA. J gave up 5 bases and V 2 bases, and 11 bases lay outside the gene matches. This chain's CDR3 is CASSLPGRGLSNNEQFF. The CDR3 bases are TGTGCCAGCAGCTTACCTGGCAGGGGGCTTTCAAACAATGAGCAGTTCTTC.

This sequence joins TRBV29-1 and TRBJ2-1; no clear D gene. The CDR3 totals 14 residues. Germline V gives CDR1 SQVTM, CDR2 ANQGSEA. The V end was cut by 1 base, the J end by 8 bases, with 15 bases between. The CDR3 nucleotides are TGCAGCGTTGAAGTTGTGACCTCCCGGGATGAGCAGTTCTTC. Its translation: CSVEVVTSRDEQFF.

This chain uses TRBV2 with TRBJ2-7; maybe TRBD1 (5 bases). Per the germline V gene, CDR1 is SNHLY and CDR2 is FYNNEI. The germline V and J ends were trimmed by 3 bases and 5 bases, with 11 bases remaining between them. This CDR3 is 13 amino acids long. CDR3 protein: CASSDWTQDEQYF. The CDR3 DNA reads TGTGCCAGCAGTGATTGGACACAGGACGAGCAGTACTTC.

The V call is TRBV25-1, the J call TRBJ1-2; D gene uncertain. The CDR3 contains 12 residues. Looked up from germline, CDR1 is MGHDK and CDR2 is SYGVNS. The V and J ends lost 6 bases and 8 bases respectively, with 13 bases between them. The CDR3 DNA follows: TGTGCCAGCAGAAAAGAGGGAAGGGGCTACACCTTC. Residues: CASRKEGRGYTF.

The chain uses TRBV5-6 and TRBJ2-1, with unresolved D. Germline lookup yields CDR1 SGHDT and CDR2 YYEEEE. This CDR3 comprises 13 residues. Trimming took off 3 bases at V and 4 bases at J, with 8 bases between the two ends. In DNA, the CDR3 is TGTGCCAGCAGCTCGACAATTTACAATGAGCAGTTCTTC. It yields the protein CASSSTIYNEQFF.

The V call is TRBV12-3 or TRBV12-4, the J call TRBJ2-5; 8 bases are a match to TRBD1. J was trimmed by 9 bases and V by 0 bases; bases with no gene match: 12. The CDR3 contains 16 residues. Here the CDR3 reads CASSLALTGAELAQYF. CDR3 in DNA: TGTGCCAGCAGTTTAGCGCTGACAGGGGCGGAATTGGCCCAGTACTTC.

The rearrangement links TRBV11-2 to TRBJ2-2; D unclear. The CDR3 runs 12 residues. From germline, CDR1 is SGHAT and CDR2 FQNNGV. V was clipped by 6 bases and J by 4 bases, with 6 bases between them. CDR3 region: CASRQSTGELFF. CDR3 bases: TGTGCCAGCAGACAGTCCACCGGGGAGCTGTTTTTT.

CDR3 residues: CASGTKRPQHF. The CDR3 coding sequence is TGTGCCAGCGGGACCAAAAGGCCCCAGCATTTT. V usage is TRBV6-5 and J usage is TRBJ1-5; D is perhaps TRBD1 (5 bases). This CDR3 contains 11 residues. Trimming took off 8 bases at V and 9 bases at J, with 11 bases between the two ends. CDR1 and CDR2 from the germline V gene are MNHEY and SVGAGI.

V and J are TRBV3-1 and TRBJ2-1; D remains ambiguous. The V gene lost 5 bases and the J gene lost 4 bases, with 15 bases spanning the gap. The germline V gene has CDR1 LGHDT and CDR2 YNNKEL (reference sequence). The CDR3 consists of 15 residues. For the CDR3, the DNA is TGTGCCAGCAGCTATAACCCGAGCAGATACAATGAGCAGTTCTTC. It specifies CASSYNPSRYNEQFF.

The gene calls are TRBV2 and TRBJ2-7, with 9 bases lining up with TRBD1. The length of the CDR3 is 12 residues. V lost 5 bases to trimming and J lost 10 bases; unmatched junction nucleotides: 6. Germline CDR1 SNHLY, CDR2 FYNNEI. Here the CDR3 DNA reads TGTGCCAGCAGTCCGGGACAGGGACGCCAGTACTTC. Encoded protein: CASSPGQGRQYF. The entire variable domain, with the rest obtained from reference TRBV2 and TRBJ2-7, is as follows: EPEVTQTPSHQVTQMGQEVILRCVPISNHLYFYWYRQILGQKVEFLVSFYNNEISEKSEIFDDQFSVERPDGSNFTLKIRSTKLEDSAMYFCASSPGQGRQYFGPGTRLTVT.

The CDR3: CASSTQRSTEAFF. CDR3 bases: TGTGCCAGTAGTACACAAAGAAGCACTGAAGCTTTCTTT. V gene TRBV19 combines with J gene TRBJ1-1; D remains ambiguous. The CDR3 loop spans 13 amino acids. CDR1 LNHDA and CDR2 SQIVND come from the germline V gene (reference sequence). Trimming left V 4 bases short and J 4 bases short, with 10 bases between.

V is TRBV7-9 and J is TRBJ2-7; D might be TRBD2 (5 bases). Germline assignment: CDR1 SEHNR and CDR2 FQNEAQ (reference sequence). The CDR3 is made up of 14 amino acids. The germline V and J ends were trimmed by 1 base and 3 bases, with 10 bases remaining between them. The CDR3 is CASSLGLEGYEQYF. The CDR3 coding sequence is TGTGCCAGCAGCTTAGGCTTAGAGGGCTACGAGCAGTACTTC.

The V and J genes are TRBV3-1 and TRBJ2-1, with D unclear. Germline values: CDR1 LGHDT, CDR2 YNNKEL (reference sequence). Trimming removed 5 bases from V and 5 bases from J, with 7 bases in between. This CDR3 spans 12 amino acids. CDR3 DNA: TGTGCCAGCAGCTTGATACACAATGAGCAGTTCTTC. It translates to CASSLIHNEQFF.

The chain employs TRBV19 and TRBJ2-7, with D perhaps matching TRBD2 (6 bases). Germline V gene lookup returns CDR1 LNHDA and CDR2 SQIVND (reference sequence). The CDR3 spans 14 residues. The V gene lost 9 bases and the J gene lost 5 bases, with 20 bases spanning the gap. CDR3 nucleotides: TGTGCCAGCAGGCCAGCGGGCGGAAACAACGAGCAGTACTTC. Translating it yields CASRPAGGNNEQYF.

The chain is built from TRBV2 and TRBJ1-2, with D unclear. CDR3 length equals 11 residues. The germline V gene has CDR1 SNHLY and CDR2 FYNNEI. Trimming pared 8 bases from V and 8 bases from J, leaving 12 bases between. In DNA form, the CDR3 reads TGTGCCAGCCGGGGTCGGAACGGCTACACCTTC. Translation gives CASRGRNGYTF.